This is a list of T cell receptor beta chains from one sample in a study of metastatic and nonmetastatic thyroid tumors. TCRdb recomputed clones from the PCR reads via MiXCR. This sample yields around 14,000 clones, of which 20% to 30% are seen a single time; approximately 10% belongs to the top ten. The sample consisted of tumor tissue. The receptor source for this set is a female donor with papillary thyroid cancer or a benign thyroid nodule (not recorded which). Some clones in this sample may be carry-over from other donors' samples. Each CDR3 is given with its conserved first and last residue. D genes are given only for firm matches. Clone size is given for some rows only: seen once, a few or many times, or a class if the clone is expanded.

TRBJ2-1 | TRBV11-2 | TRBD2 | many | CATFTGTGGPEQFF | TGTGCCACCTTCACCGGGACGGGGGGTCCTGAGCAGTTCTTC
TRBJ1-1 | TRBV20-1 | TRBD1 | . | CSARRQGVPNTEAFF | TGCAGTGCTAGAAGGCAGGGGGTTCCCAACACTGAAGCTTTCTTT
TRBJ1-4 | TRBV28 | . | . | CASSFLTAYATNEKLFF | TGTGCCAGCAGTTTTTTGACAGCCTATGCAACTAATGAAAAACTGTTTTTT
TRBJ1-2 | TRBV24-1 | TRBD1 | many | CATQGGPHYGYTF | TGTGCCACACAGGGGGGCCCTCACTATGGCTACACCTTC
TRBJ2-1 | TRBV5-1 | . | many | CASSQDFEQFF | TGCGCCAGCAGCCAAGATTTTGAGCAGTTCTTC
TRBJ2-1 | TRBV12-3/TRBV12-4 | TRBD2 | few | CASSPLAGGYNEQFF | TGTGCCAGCAGTCCTCTAGCGGGGGGTTACAATGAGCAGTTCTTC
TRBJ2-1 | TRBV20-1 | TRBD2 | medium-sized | CSARDLTTSGRTSHEQFF | TGCAGTGCTAGAGATCTGACGACTAGCGGGAGGACGAGTCATGAGCAGTTCTTC
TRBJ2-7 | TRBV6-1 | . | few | CASSIIYEQYF | TGTGCCAGCAGCATTATCTACGAGCAGTACTTC
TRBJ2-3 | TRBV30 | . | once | CAWSFVLADTQYF | TGTGCCTGGAGTTTTGTATTGGCCGATACGCAGTATTTT
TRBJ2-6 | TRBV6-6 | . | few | CASLNDRSYTSGANVLTF | TGTGCCAGCCTGAATGACAGGTCCTACACCTCTGGGGCCAACGTCCTGACTTTC
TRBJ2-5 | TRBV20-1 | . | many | CSAEALRGQETQYF | TGCAGTGCTGAGGCACTCAGGGGCCAAGAGACCCAGTACTTC
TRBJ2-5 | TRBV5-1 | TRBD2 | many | CASSFSLAGGGETQYF | TGCGCCAGCAGCTTTAGCCTAGCGGGAGGGGGTGAGACCCAGTACTTC
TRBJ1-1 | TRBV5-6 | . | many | CASSLGRRGTEAFF | TGTGCCAGCAGCTTGGGACGGCGAGGCACTGAAGCTTTCTTT
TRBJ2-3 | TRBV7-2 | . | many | CASSSALYTDTQYF | TGTGCCAGCAGCTCCGCGCTGTACACAGATACGCAGTATTTT